The clone carrying this T cell receptor (beta chain) was detected only a few times. The antigen remains unidentified. The entry originates in a study of T cells in Graves' hyperthyroidism and ophthalmopathy. Trimming cost V 4 bases and J 1 base, with 11 bases left between them. The length of the CDR3 is 13 residues. Germline CDR1 reads SQVTM; CDR2 reads ANQGSEA. Study-level points and caveats: Peripheral blood also featured most of the thyroid clonotypes expanded above 0.001. Onset of ophthalmopathy came a median roughly 6.5 months after the model predicted it.

Researchers barred patients who had uncontrolled infection, other autoimmune disease, pregnancy or lactation. TCR beta CDR3 regions were amplified from RNA transcripts. Carried out on the TCR CDR3, a first-round RT-PCR used the HTBI primer set. TCRdb re-called the multiplex PCR reads with MiXCR, one entry per CDR3 protein. The table has under 650,000 distinct CDR3 sequences, 15% to 20% seen once; the top ten hold 3.5% to 4%. The chain joins TRBV29-1 to TRBJ2-7, with a possible D match to TRBD2 (6 bases). Sequenced sample: blood. The sequence was collected from a woman in her twenties or thirties with Graves' hyperthyroidism. CDR3 nucleotides: TGCAGCGTTGGCGGGACCGAGTCCTACGAGCAGTACTTC. It yields the protein CSVGGTESYEQYF.